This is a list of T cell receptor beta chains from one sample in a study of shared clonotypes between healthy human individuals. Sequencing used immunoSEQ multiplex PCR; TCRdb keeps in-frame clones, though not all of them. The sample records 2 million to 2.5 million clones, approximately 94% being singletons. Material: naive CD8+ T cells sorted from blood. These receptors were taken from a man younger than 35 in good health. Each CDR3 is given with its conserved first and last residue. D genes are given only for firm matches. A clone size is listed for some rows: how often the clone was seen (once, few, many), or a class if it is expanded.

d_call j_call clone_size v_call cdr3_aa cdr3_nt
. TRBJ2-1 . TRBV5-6 CASSLGTAGPLNEQFF TGTGCCAGCAGCTTGGGGACGGCCGGGCCCCTTAATGAGCAGTTCTTC
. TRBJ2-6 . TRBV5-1 CASSADYSGANVLTF TGCGCCAGCAGCGCGGATTACTCTGGGGCCAACGTCCTGACTTTC
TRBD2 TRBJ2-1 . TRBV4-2 CASSQEGEGDNEQFF TGTGCCAGCAGCCAAGAGGGGGAGGGTGACAATGAGCAGTTCTTC
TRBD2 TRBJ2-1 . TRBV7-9 CASSFYPGLAGASEQFF TGTGCCAGCAGCTTCTACCCGGGACTAGCGGGAGCCAGTGAGCAGTTCTTC
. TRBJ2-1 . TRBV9 CASSVSWDPYNEQFF TGTGCCAGCAGCGTATCTTGGGACCCTTACAATGAGCAGTTCTTC
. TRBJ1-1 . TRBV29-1 CSVEAQGAEAFF TGCAGCGTTGAAGCGCAGGGAGCTGAAGCTTTCTTT
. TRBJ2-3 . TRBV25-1 CASSDQDYPDTQYF TGTGCCAGCAGTGACCAGGACTACCCAGATACGCAGTATTTT
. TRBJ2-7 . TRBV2 CASSIRTDYEQYF TGTGCCAGCAGTATACGGACGGATTACGAGCAGTACTTC
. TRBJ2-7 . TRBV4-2 CASSQGDNYEQYF TGTGCCAGCAGCCAAGGCGACAATTACGAGCAGTACTTC
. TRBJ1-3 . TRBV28 CASSPRVSGNTIYF TGTGCCAGCAGCCCGCGGGTCTCTGGAAACACCATATATTTT
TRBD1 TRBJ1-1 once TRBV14 CASSLLQGAYTEAFF TGTGCCAGCAGCCTTCTTCAGGGGGCGTACACTGAAGCTTTCTTT
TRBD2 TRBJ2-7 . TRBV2 CASSPTSGPYEQYF TGTGCCAGCAGCCCGACTAGCGGTCCCTACGAGCAGTACTTC
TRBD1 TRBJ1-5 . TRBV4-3 CASSQDGTGYQPQHF TGCGCCAGCAGCCAAGACGGGACAGGGTATCAGCCCCAGCATTTT
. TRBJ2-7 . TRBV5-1 CASSLSRAYEQYF TGCGCCAGCAGTTTGTCCAGGGCCTACGAGCAGTACTTC
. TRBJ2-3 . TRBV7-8 CASSLGVGSTDTQYF TGTGCCAGCAGCTTAGGCGTAGGGAGCACAGATACGCAGTATTTT
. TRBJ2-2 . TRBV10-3 CAISEPGNTGELFF TGTGCCATCAGTGAACCAGGGAACACCGGGGAGCTGTTTTTT
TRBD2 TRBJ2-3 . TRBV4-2 CASSQGYSGESTDTQYF TGTGCCAGCAGCCAGGGCTATAGCGGGGAAAGCACAGATACGCAGTATTTT
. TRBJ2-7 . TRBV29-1 CSVQEDEQYF TGCAGCGTGCAAGAGGACGAGCAGTACTTC
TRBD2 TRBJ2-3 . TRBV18 CASSPGGEGRTDTQYF TGTGCCAGCTCACCCGGTGGGGAGGGGCGCACAGATACGCAGTATTTT
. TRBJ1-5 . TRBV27 CASSGGLLNQPQHF TGTGCCAGCAGTGGTGGACTGCTCAATCAGCCCCAGCATTTT
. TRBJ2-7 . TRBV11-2 CASMGGSYEQYF TGTGCCAGCATGGGCGGCTCCTACGAGCAGTACTTC
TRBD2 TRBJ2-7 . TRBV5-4 CASSPGASGSTEQYF TGTGCCAGCAGCCCTGGGGCTAGCGGGAGCACCGAGCAGTACTTC
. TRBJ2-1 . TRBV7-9 CASSYGAKVLNEQFF TGTGCCAGCAGCTATGGGGCCAAAGTGCTTAATGAGCAGTTCTTC
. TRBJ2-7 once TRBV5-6 CASSLYGFEQYF TGTGCCAGCAGCTTGTATGGTTTCGAGCAGTACTTC
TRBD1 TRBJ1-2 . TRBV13 CASSLDRAYGYTF TGTGCCAGCAGCCTGGACAGGGCCTATGGCTACACCTTC
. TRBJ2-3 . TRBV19 CASSIVPGGTDTQYF TGTGCCAGTAGTATAGTTCCGGGAGGCACAGATACGCAGTATTTT
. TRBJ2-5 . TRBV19 CASSIDSLQETQYF TGTGCCAGTAGTATAGACTCACTCCAAGAGACCCAGTACTTC
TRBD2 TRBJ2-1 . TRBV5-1 CASSQTSGVYNEQFF TGCGCCAGCAGCCAGACTAGCGGGGTATACAATGAGCAGTTCTTC
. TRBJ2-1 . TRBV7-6 CASRRREYHEQFF TGTGCCAGCAGACGACGGGAGTATCATGAGCAGTTCTTC
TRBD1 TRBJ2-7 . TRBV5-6 CASSLEGWTGGTYEQYF TGTGCCAGCAGCTTGGAAGGTTGGACAGGGGGTACCTACGAGCAGTACTTC
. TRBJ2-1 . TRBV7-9 CASSPQYTGEQFF TGTGCCAGCAGCCCTCAGTATACCGGAGAGCAGTTCTTC
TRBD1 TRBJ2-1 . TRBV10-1 CASSLYRGNEQFF TGCGCCAGCAGTTTATACAGGGGAAATGAGCAGTTCTTC
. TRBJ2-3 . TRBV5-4 CASSLDTSTDTQYF TGTGCCAGCAGCTTGGACACCTCCACAGATACGCAGTATTTT
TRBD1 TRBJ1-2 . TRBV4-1 CASSQDGIKGAVDYGYTF TGCGCCAGCAGCCAAGATGGGATAAAGGGGGCGGTCGATTATGGCTACACCTTC
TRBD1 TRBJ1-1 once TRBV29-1 CSDGTGGTEAFF TGCAGCGACGGGACAGGGGGCACTGAAGCTTTCTTT
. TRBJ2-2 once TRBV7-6 CASSNGVGGTGELFF TGTGCCAGCAGCAACGGGGTTGGGGGCACCGGGGAGCTGTTTTTT
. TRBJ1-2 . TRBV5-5 CASSLDISDGYTF TGTGCCAGCAGCTTGGACATTTCCGATGGCTACACCTTC
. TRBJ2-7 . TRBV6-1 CASSEVGAYEQYF TGTGCCAGCAGTGAAGTCGGGGCGTACGAGCAGTACTTC
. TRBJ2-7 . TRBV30 CAWSPVLYEQYF TGTGCCTGGAGTCCCGTCCTATACGAGCAGTACTTC
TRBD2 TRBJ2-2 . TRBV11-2 CASKISSGRVYGELFF TGTGCCAGCAAGATTTCTAGCGGGAGGGTTTACGGGGAGCTGTTTTTT
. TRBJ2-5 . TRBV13 CASTHVPRGDGQETQYF TGTGCCAGCACCCACGTTCCCCGGGGAGATGGCCAAGAGACCCAGTACTTC
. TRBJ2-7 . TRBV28 CASSLSPPVTYEQYF TGTGCCAGCAGTTTATCCCCCCCGGTAACCTACGAGCAGTACTTC
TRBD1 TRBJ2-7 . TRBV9 CASSAGQGFSYEQYF TGTGCCAGCAGCGCTGGACAGGGCTTCTCCTACGAGCAGTACTTC
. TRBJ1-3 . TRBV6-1 CASSADVSSGNTIYF TGTGCCAGCAGTGCGGACGTTAGCTCTGGAAACACCATATATTTT
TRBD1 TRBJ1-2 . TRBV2 CASSPGTGKDGYTF TGTGCCAGCAGTCCAGGGACAGGGAAAGATGGCTACACCTTC
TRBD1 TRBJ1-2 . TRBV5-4 CASSGDSDYGYTF TGTGCCAGCAGCGGGGACAGTGACTATGGCTACACCTTC
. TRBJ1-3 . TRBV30 CAWSESGNTIYF TGTGCCTGGAGTGAATCTGGAAACACCATATATTTT
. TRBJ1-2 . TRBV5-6 CASSLGSEGHFYGYTF TGTGCCAGCAGCCTAGGTTCCGAAGGACATTTTTATGGCTACACCTTC
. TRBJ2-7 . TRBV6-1 CASSEAQGLALYEQYF TGTGCCAGCAGTGAAGCCCAAGGCTTAGCGCTATACGAGCAGTACTTC
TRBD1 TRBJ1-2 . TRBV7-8 CASSRDRGNGYTF TGTGCCAGCAGCCGAGACAGGGGCAATGGCTACACCTTC
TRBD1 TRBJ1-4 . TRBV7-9 CASSPLTGREKLFF TGTGCCAGCAGCCCGCTGACAGGGCGTGAAAAACTGTTTTTT
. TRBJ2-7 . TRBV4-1 CASSQVPGNYEQYF TGCGCCAGCAGCCAAGTTCCGGGTAACTACGAGCAGTACTTC
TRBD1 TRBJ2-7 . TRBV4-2 CASSQDLRTGGSYEQYF TGTGCCAGCAGCCAAGATCTACGGACAGGAGGCTCCTACGAGCAGTACTTC
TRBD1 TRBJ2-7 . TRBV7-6 CASSIGFGTGFDEQYF TGTGCCAGCAGCATAGGATTTGGGACAGGGTTCGACGAGCAGTACTTC
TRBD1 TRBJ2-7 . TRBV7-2 CASSLEDRGYEQYF TGTGCCAGCAGCTTAGAGGACAGGGGCTACGAGCAGTACTTC
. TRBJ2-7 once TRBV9 CASSVGSSPYEQYF TGTGCCAGCAGCGTAGGAAGTTCTCCCTACGAGCAGTACTTC
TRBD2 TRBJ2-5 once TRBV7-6 CASSLAGGVRETQYF TGTGCCAGCAGCTTAGCGGGAGGGGTGAGAGAGACCCAGTACTTC
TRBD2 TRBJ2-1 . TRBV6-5 CASSYSTGGTYNEQFF TGTGCCAGCAGTTACTCGACGGGAGGAACCTACAATGAGCAGTTCTTC